The present TCR beta chain was sequenced within a study of cytomegalovirus exposure and HLA in healthy donors. Whole-study findings and limits: According to the study, 160 or so TCR beta chains were cytomegalovirus-associated. Specificity for CMV antigens was confirmed in vitro for a few of the CMV-associated chains.

The CDR3 extends over 18 amino acids. Looked up from germline, CDR1 is SGDLS and CDR2 is YYNGEE. V dropped 1 base and J dropped 10; count of bases not matched to a gene: 18. The donors belonged to the roughly 110-subject validation cohort, separate from the roughly 720-subject first cohort. The table came from immunoSEQ multiplex PCR; TCRdb's copy has only in-frame clones and leaves some out. The sample consists of 330,000 or so clones, about nine tenths of them appearing once. Details on this clone: Its antigen is as yet unknown.

This chain links TRBV9 with TRBJ2-1; 9 bases align to TRBD2. This receptor was identified in a woman younger than 35 in good health and CMV-seronegative. Specimen: PBMCs. CDR3: CASSVQTSSGTRGEEQFF. CDR3 coding DNA: TGTGCCAGCAGCGTACAGACCTCTAGCGGGACGCGGGGGGAGGAGCAGTTCTTC.